This T cell receptor beta chain was obtained from a study of monozygotic twins with cystic fibrosis. The CDR3 spans 17 residues. Trimming took 4 bases from V and 4 from J; bases not matched to a gene: 14. Germline assignment: CDR1 MGHRA and CDR2 YSYEKL. The table came from immunoSEQ multiplex PCR; TCRdb's copy has only in-frame clones and leaves some out. The sample has more than 15,000 clones; about 90% are singletons. Source material: blood. The sequence was collected from a girl under 10 years old with cystic fibrosis. The chain recombines TRBV4-1 with TRBJ1-2; 8 bases match TRBD1. The CDR3 here is CASSPPGLGQESYGYTF. CDR3 sequence (DNA): TGCGCCAGCAGCCCCCCTGGCCTGGGACAGGAATCCTATGGCTACACCTTC.